Detailed here is one T cell receptor (beta chain). Its antigen is not identified. The data were obtained in a study of Tregs in tolerant kidney transplant recipients. Findings of the study overall: Expanding Tregs on activated donor B cells appeared to best identify donor-specific TCRbeta clones. Biological reproducibility was not directly addressed in this study. Findings come from small patient numbers and require larger validation.

Germline V gene sequence: CDR1 SNHLY, CDR2 FYNNEI. Trimming took 6 bases from V and 2 from J, leaving 14 bases between them. This CDR3 spans 15 amino acids. CD4+CD25+CD127- Tregs, CD4+CD25- non-Tregs, CD4 and CD8 cells were sorted. The table came from immunoSEQ multiplex PCR; TCRdb's copy has only in-frame clones and leaves some out. The sample carries tens of thousands of clones, roughly 89% recorded once. Sequenced: CD4+ T cells from blood. V is TRBV2 and J is TRBJ1-3; no firm D call. This receptor was taken from a human donor in good health. Here the CDR3 reads CASSSPGSTGNTIYF. The CDR3 coding sequence is TGTGCCAGCAGCTCGCCGGGAAGCACTGGAAACACCATATATTTT. Together with reference TRBV2 and TRBJ1-3, the CDR3 gives the full variable domain: EPEVTQTPSHQVTQMGQEVILRCVPISNHLYFYWYRQILGQKVEFLVSFYNNEISEKSEIFDDQFSVERPDGSNFTLKIRSTKLEDSAMYFCASSSPGSTGNTIYFGEGSWLTVV.